One T cell receptor beta chain is described in this entry. Antigen unknown. Germline loops: CDR1 SGHRS, CDR2 YFSETQ. Deletions cut 4 bases from V and 0 bases from J, with 7 bases between. The CDR3 is made up of 13 amino acids. The data are from a study of shared clonotypes between healthy human individuals. General study results and limits: Measured sharing among donors was expected to vary with sequencing depth.

The donor cohort consisted entirely of Caucasian adults residing in Nashville, Tennessee. Method: immunoSEQ multiplex PCR; TCRdb's copy keeps in-frame clones and lacks some. The sample consists of approximately 700,000 clones, around 78% of them appearing once. The sequence derives from a young woman in good health. The sequenced sample was memory CD4+ T cells sorted from blood. Subset noted: CD45RA-negative fraction. This chain joins TRBV5-1 and TRBJ1-1; D unclear. CDR3 loop: CASSAELNTEAFF. The CDR3 DNA sequence: TGCGCCAGCAGCGCAGAGCTGAACACTGAAGCTTTCTTT.